Presented here are 15 T cell receptor beta chains from one specimen sequenced in a study of blood T cell repertoires in COVID-19. Clones were read by immunoSEQ multiplex PCR, and TCRdb kept only the in-frame ones, dropping some. Among 120,000 or so clones listed, roughly 91% were seen once. Sequencing input: peripheral blood. These receptors were obtained from a human donor in a cohort sampled during active COVID-19.

The CDR3 sequence is CASSAPSGVETQYF. CDR3 coding DNA: TGTGCCAGCAGCGCACCTAGCGGGGTTGAGACCCAGTACTTC. This chain connects TRBV9 to TRBJ2-5, with 9 bases fitting TRBD2. The germline gives CDR1 SGDLS, CDR2 YYNGEE. This CDR3 spans 14 amino acids. Losses at the gene ends were 3 bases for V and 5 bases for J; bases not matched to a gene: 5.

CDR3 nucleotide sequence: TGTGCCAGCTCACCGACTAGCAAATCAGATACGCAGTATTTT. Its translation is CASSPTSKSDTQYF. This chain joins TRBV18 and TRBJ2-3; TRBD2 agrees at 7 bases. CDR3 length equals 14 residues. Trimming removed 3 bases from V and 4 bases from J; junction bases left unmatched: 4. Germline V gene data show CDR1 as KGHSH and CDR2 as LQKENI.

This chain joins TRBV11-2 and TRBJ2-2, with D maybe TRBD1 (6 bases). CDR1 is SGHAT, CDR2 FQNNGV, per germline. The CDR3 runs to 16 residues. Trimming cost V 5 bases and J 4 bases, with 17 bases left between them. The CDR3 DNA follows: TGTGCCAGCAGCCCCCAGTGGGCCAGGGGCACCGGGGAGCTGTTTTTT. Its translation: CASSPQWARGTGELFF. Supplemented by reference TRBV11-2 and TRBJ2-2, the full variable domain reads EAGVAQSPRYKIIEKRQSVAFWCNPISGHATLYWYQQILGQGPKLLIQFQNNGVVDDSQLPKDRFSAERLKGVDSTLKIQPAKLEDSAVYLCASSPQWARGTGELFFGEGSRLTVL.

The genes are TRBV29-1 and TRBJ2-2; D is undetermined. Germline CDR1 and CDR2: SQVTM and ANQGSEA. Trimming took 5 bases from V and 6 from J, leaving 4 bases between them. The CDR3 covers 10 residues. This CDR3 is CSVRSGELFF. In nucleotides, the CDR3 is TGCAGCGTTCGTTCCGGGGAGCTGTTTTTT.

As DNA, the CDR3 is TGCGCCAGCAGCTTGGCCGAGGGGGCACTAGCTGCAGATACGCAGTATTTT. This gives the protein CASSLAEGALAADTQYF. The chain couples TRBV5-1 to TRBJ2-3; D might be TRBD1 (7 bases). The CDR3 is 17 amino acids. Looked up from germline, CDR1 is SGHRS and CDR2 is YFSETQ. V shed 0 bases and J shed 4 bases, with 18 bases lying between them.

This sequence joins TRBV28 and TRBJ2-7, with 10 bases that match TRBD2. Germline assignment: CDR1 MDHEN and CDR2 SYDVKM. The trim removed 7 bases at V and 3 bases at J, leaving 18 bases unmatched. The length of the CDR3 is 18 residues. CDR3 sequence reads: CASTPGTFRLAGNYEQYF. The DNA of the CDR3 is TGTGCCAGCACTCCCGGGACGTTCAGACTAGCGGGTAACTACGAGCAGTACTTC.

The genes are TRBV10-3 and TRBJ2-2; no clear D gene. Looked up from germline, CDR1 is ENHRY and CDR2 is SYGVKD. Trimming removed 0 bases from V and 4 bases from J, with 6 bases in between. The CDR3 covers 14 residues. CDR3 residues: CAISESASTGELFF. The CDR3 nucleotides are TGTGCCATCAGTGAGTCAGCATCCACCGGGGAGCTGTTTTTT.

J is TRBJ1-2 and V is TRBV5-1; tentative D call: TRBD1 (6 bases). This CDR3 is built from 16 residues. Germline V gene sequence: CDR1 SGHRS, CDR2 YFSETQ. Trimming took 1 base from V and 2 from J, leaving 15 bases between them. The CDR3 sequence: CASSLTASTGNYGYTF. CDR3 sequence (DNA): TGCGCCAGCAGCTTGACCGCCTCAACAGGGAACTATGGCTACACCTTC.

V is TRBV5-3 and J is TRBJ2-1; 13 bases map to TRBD2. TRBV5-3 is an ORF, with its function uncertain. The CDR3 consists of 16 residues. V shed 0 bases and J 7 bases; nucleotides not matched to a gene: 4. CDR3 region: CARSLAGLAGYNEQFF. The CDR3 nucleotides read TGTGCCAGAAGCTTGGCGGGACTAGCGGGATATAATGAGCAGTTCTTC.

The chain links TRBV6-1 to TRBJ1-1; D may be TRBD1 (5 bases). Trimming cost V 2 bases and J 9 bases, with 13 bases left between them. The length of the CDR3 is 13 residues. Germline values: CDR1 MNHNS, CDR2 SASEGT. The DNA for the CDR3 is TGTGCCAGCAGTGAAAGGGCCAGACAGAAAGCTTTCTTT. Protein product: CASSERARQKAFF.

This clone has just one count. The chain has TRBV5-1 and TRBJ2-1; 13 positions match TRBD2. The CDR3 is made up of 18 amino acids. The junction had 5 bases not matched to a gene; V was cut back by 0 bases and J by 2 bases. Per the germline V gene, CDR1 is SGHRS and CDR2 is YFSETQ. The CDR3 region has the DNA TGCGCCAGCAGCTTGGACGGACTAGCGGGAGTGGCCTACAATGAGCAGTTCTTC. Its protein product is CASSLDGLAGVAYNEQFF.

This chain uses TRBV28 with TRBJ2-2; TRBD1 matches at 9 bases. Unmatched junction bases numbered 4, after V lost 2 bases and J lost 6 bases. CDR3 size: 15 residues. Germline assignment: CDR1 MDHEN and CDR2 SYDVKM. This chain's CDR3 is CASSLGDREAGELFF. Written as DNA, the CDR3 is TGTGCCAGCAGTTTAGGGGACAGGGAGGCCGGGGAGCTGTTTTTT. Supplemented by reference TRBV28 and TRBJ2-2, the full variable domain reads DVKVTQSSRYLVKRTGEKVFLECVQDMDHENMFWYRQDPGLGLRLIYFSYDVKMKEKGDIPEGYSVSREKKERFSLILESASTNQTSMYLCASSLGDREAGELFFGEGSRLTVL.

This clone was seen just once. The CDR3 nucleotides are TGTGCCAGCAGTGGGGACAGGGGCTATGGCTACACCTTC. Translation gives CASSGDRGYGYTF. The chain combines TRBV2 with TRBJ1-2, with 10 bases that match TRBD1. V was clipped by 4 bases and J by 4 bases; unmatched bases: 0. CDR1 is SNHLY and CDR2 is FYNNEI in the germline V gene. This CDR3 comprises 13 residues.

The chain is built from TRBV7-9 and TRBJ2-3; 10 bases agree with TRBD2. The CDR3 has 16 residues. Germline V gene data show CDR1 as SEHNR and CDR2 as FQNEAQ (reference sequence). V was pared by 3 bases and J by 5 bases, with 8 bases of the junction left unmatched. The CDR3 sequence is CASSFDLAGGGDTQYF. The CDR3 DNA reads TGTGCCAGCAGCTTCGACTTAGCGGGAGGTGGAGATACGCAGTATTTT.

The chain is built from TRBV19 and TRBJ1-1, with 7 bases that match TRBD1. The CDR3 has 16 amino acids. V was clipped by 3 bases and J by 4 bases; unmatched bases: 11. Germline CDR1 and CDR2: LNHDA and SQIVND (reference sequence). The CDR3 DNA reads as TGTGCCAGTAGTATTGGAGGGGGCGGCGGTACCACTGAAGCTTTCTTT. Translated, it gives CASSIGGGGGTTEAFF.